The 5 T cell receptor beta chains presented below share a single source sample, sequenced in a study of immune cell composition in non-small cell lung cancer. Data came from immunoSEQ multiplex PCR; TCRdb stores just in-frame clones and leaves some out. Of roughly 8,300 clones listed, around four fifths are singletons. Sequencing used lung tumor tissue. The receptors derive from a human donor with non-small cell lung cancer.

In its sample, this clone was seen once. The chain is built from TRBV29-1 and TRBJ2-3; tentatively, D is TRBD1 or TRBD2 (5 bases each). Trimming took 4 bases from V and 3 from J, leaving 14 bases between them. Germline loops: CDR1 SQVTM, CDR2 ANQGSEA. The length of the CDR3 is 14 residues. DNA of the CDR3: TGCAGCGTTGCCCCCGGGACGGGAACAGATACGCAGTATTTT. Translating it yields CSVAPGTGTDTQYF.

This clone showed up just once. This sequence joins TRBV5-1 and TRBJ2-6, with 9 bases that match TRBD1. The length of the CDR3 is 17 residues. Germline V gene lookup returns CDR1 SGHRS and CDR2 YFSETQ. The V gene end was trimmed by 4 bases and the J gene end by 0 bases; junction bases not matched to a gene: 5. For the CDR3, the DNA is TGCGCCAGCAGCGGCCGACAGGGGGGCTCTGGGGCCAACGTCCTGACTTTC. Protein: CASSGRQGGSGANVLTF.

The chain carries TRBV29-1 and TRBJ2-7; the D gene is possibly TRBD1 (6 bases). Per germline, CDR1 SQVTM and CDR2 ANQGSEA. V was clipped by 3 bases and J by 3 bases, with 12 bases between them. The CDR3 length is 13 residues. CDR3 loop: CSVEKQQGYEQYF. The CDR3 DNA follows: TGCAGCGTTGAGAAGCAACAGGGCTACGAGCAGTACTTC.

This clone turned up a few times. This sequence joins TRBV7-9 and TRBJ1-4; D is undetermined. From germline, CDR1 is SEHNR and CDR2 FQNEAQ (reference sequence). V lost 6 bases and J lost 6, with 14 bases in between. The CDR3 is made up of 14 amino acids. CDR3 in amino acids: CASSFSVMDEKLFF. For the CDR3, the DNA is TGTGCCAGCAGTTTTAGCGTCATGGATGAAAAACTGTTTTTT.

V and J are TRBV25-1 and TRBJ1-6, with a possible D match to TRBD1 (5 bases). Germline V gene lookup returns CDR1 MGHDK and CDR2 SYGVNS. V was clipped by 3 bases and J by 6 bases, with 12 bases between them. The CDR3 consists of 15 residues. The CDR3, as DNA: TGTGCCAGCAGTGACCAGACAGTCTTTAATTCACCCCTCCACTTT. Translated: CASSDQTVFNSPLHF.